These 27 T cell receptor beta chains share one sample of origin, sequenced in a study of blood T cell repertoires in COVID-19. Here immunoSEQ multiplex PCR was the method, and the copy in TCRdb shows in-frame clones only, minus some. This table holds under 150,000 clones, around 78% found once. Sequencing input: peripheral blood. The source is a woman of 80 years or more with active or convalescent COVID-19.

The gene calls are TRBV28 and TRBJ1-4; D is undetermined. The CDR3 is made up of 13 amino acids. The germline V gene has CDR1 MDHEN and CDR2 SYDVKM. Trimming stripped 2 bases from V and 12 bases from J, with 13 bases between. The CDR3 is CASSLASYHQLFF. DNA of the CDR3: TGTGCCAGCAGTTTAGCCAGTTACCATCAACTGTTTTTT.

This rearrangement joins TRBV2 to TRBJ1-5; 10 bases line up with TRBD1. This CDR3 spans 15 amino acids. CDR1 and CDR2 (germline): SNHLY, FYNNEI. V lost 7 bases and J lost 3; bases outside the gene matches: 6. In nucleotides, the CDR3 is TGTGCCAGCAAGAAGGACAGGGGGTCCAATCAGCCCCAGCATTTT. Protein product: CASKKDRGSNQPQHF. The full variable domain, in which reference TRBV2 and TRBJ1-5 provide the parts outside the CDR3, is EPEVTQTPSHQVTQMGQEVILRCVPISNHLYFYWYRQILGQKVEFLVSFYNNEISEKSEIFDDQFSVERPDGSNFTLKIRSTKLEDSAMYFCASKKDRGSNQPQHFGDGTRLSIL.

The chain's CDR3 is CASSQDSGPYNYGYTF. The CDR3 nucleotides are TGCGCCAGCAGCCAAGACTCAGGGCCCTACAACTATGGCTACACCTTC. The genes are TRBV4-3 and TRBJ1-2; possibly TRBD1 for D (5 bases). The germline gives CDR1 LGHNA, CDR2 YSLEER. CDR3 length equals 16 residues. The V end lost 0 bases, the J end lost 2 bases, and 13 bases lay between the germline ends.

This clone appeared a single time. The chain couples TRBV3-1 (or the pseudogene TRBV3-2) to TRBJ2-3; 13 nucleotides agree with TRBD2. Trimming took 3 bases from V and 6 from J; bases not matched to a gene: 12. In germline, CDR1 is LGHDT, CDR2 YNNKEL (reference sequence). The CDR3 consists of 18 residues. CDR3 sequence: CASSQPPGLAGLGDTQYF. CDR3 nucleotides: TGTGCCAGCAGCCAGCCCCCGGGACTAGCGGGGTTGGGCGATACGCAGTATTTT.

The chain couples TRBV6-2 or TRBV6-3 to TRBJ2-6, with D uncertain. Germline CDR1 and CDR2: MNHEY and SVGEGT. The CDR3 spans 16 residues. The V gene lost 3 bases and the J gene lost 0 bases, with 9 bases spanning the gap. The CDR3, as DNA: TGTGCCAGCAGTTATGCCCCAGTCTCTGGGGCCAACGTCCTGACTTTC. Its translation is CASSYAPVSGANVLTF.

The chain carries TRBV6-6 and TRBJ2-5, with D perhaps matching TRBD1 (5 bases). Trimming cost V 0 bases and J 5 bases, with 13 bases left between them. Germline CDR1 and CDR2: MNHNY and SVGAGI (reference sequence). CDR3 size: 15 residues. The CDR3 is CASSYSPASGETQYF. The CDR3 nucleotides are TGTGCCAGCAGTTACTCCCCTGCCTCAGGGGAGACCCAGTACTTC.

About this clone: The same CDR3 also results from other DNA sequences found in this sample. The rearrangement links TRBV19 to TRBJ1-5; no reliable D call. The CDR3 extends over 15 amino acids. Trimming removed 3 bases at V and 2 bases at J, with 11 bases between. CDR1 is LNHDA, CDR2 SQIVND, per germline (reference sequence). The CDR3 loop is CASSIPGLGNQPQHF. CDR3 DNA: TGTGCCAGTAGTATCCCGGGGTTGGGCAATCAGCCCCAGCATTTT.

The chain links TRBV6-5 to TRBJ2-5; the match to TRBD2 covers 7 bases. Germline-derived CDR1 and CDR2 are MNHEY and SVGAGI. Unmatched junction bases numbered 16, after V lost 11 bases and J lost 7 bases. This CDR3 has 14 amino acids. This CDR3 is CAGGGMGDLGTQYF. In DNA form, the CDR3 reads TGTGCCGGGGGGGGGATGGGAGATTTAGGGACCCAGTACTTC.

The J gene is TRBJ1-1, the V gene TRBV12-5, with 8 nucleotides matching TRBD1. V shed 3 bases and J 10 bases; nucleotides not matched to a gene: 13. This CDR3 has 15 residues. Germline assignment: CDR1 LGHNT and CDR2 FRNRAP. Here the CDR3 reads CASGFPRDRTLGAFF. DNA of the CDR3: TGTGCTAGTGGTTTCCCCCGGGACAGGACCCTTGGAGCTTTCTTT.

The V gene is TRBV7-3, the J gene TRBJ2-1, with a tentative D call TRBD1 (6 bases). Deletions cut 2 bases from V and 0 bases from J, with 8 bases between. The germline V gene encodes CDR1 SGHTA and CDR2 FQGTGA. The CDR3 length is 15 residues. The CDR3 spells CASSLSRGSYNEQFF. CDR3 sequence (DNA): TGTGCCAGCAGCTTATCCAGGGGCTCCTACAATGAGCAGTTCTTC.

The CDR3 sequence: CASSFPRSNQPQHF. Written as DNA, the CDR3 is TGTGCCAGCAGCTTCCCCAGAAGCAATCAGCCCCAGCATTTT. This chain uses TRBV11-2 with TRBJ1-5; D unresolved. Trimming took 3 bases from V and 1 from J, leaving 7 bases between them. This CDR3 comprises 14 residues. The germline CDR1 and CDR2 sequences are SGHAT and FQNNGV. Based on the CDR3 plus reference TRBV11-2 and TRBJ1-5, the full variable domain is EAGVAQSPRYKIIEKRQSVAFWCNPISGHATLYWYQQILGQGPKLLIQFQNNGVVDDSQLPKDRFSAERLKGVDSTLKIQPAKLEDSAVYLCASSFPRSNQPQHFGDGTRLSIL.

The sample holds a few counts of this clone. The V call is TRBV5-1, the J call TRBJ2-2; D perhaps matches TRBD2 (5 bases). Germline V lookup: CDR1 SGHRS, CDR2 YFSETQ. CDR3 size: 15 residues. Trimming shortened V by 4 bases and J by 5 bases, and 15 bases separated the two germline ends. CDR3 region: CASSNRESPTGELFF. The DNA of the CDR3 is TGCGCCAGCAGCAACCGGGAATCCCCTACCGGGGAGCTGTTTTTT.

J is TRBJ1-4 and V is TRBV2; tentative D call: TRBD1 (6 bases). Germline lookup yields CDR1 SNHLY and CDR2 FYNNEI. The CDR3 sequence is 15 residues long. Trimming pared 7 bases from V and 8 bases from J, leaving 20 bases between. The CDR3 reads CASNRLAGVGEKLFF. Here the CDR3 DNA reads TGTGCCAGCAATCGACTGGCAGGGGTGGGAGAAAAACTGTTTTTT.

This clone appeared a single time. The rearrangement uses TRBV5-4 and TRBJ1-1; 7 nucleotides agree with TRBD1. The CDR3 length is 16 residues. Germline CDR1 is SGHNT and CDR2 is YYREEE (reference sequence). The V and J ends lost 6 bases and 1 base, in that order; junction bases with no gene match: 12. The CDR3 region is CASNGGPGGRNTEAFF. Here the CDR3 DNA reads TGTGCCAGCAACGGAGGTCCAGGGGGGAGGAACACTGAAGCTTTCTTT.

This sequence joins TRBV6-2 or TRBV6-3 and TRBJ2-1, with D perhaps TRBD1 (6 bases). The CDR3 length is 16 residues. The germline gives CDR1 MNHEY, CDR2 SVGEGT. V was pared by 2 bases and J by 5 bases, with 16 bases between. In DNA form, the CDR3 reads TGTGCCAGCAGTTACCAACTCGGCGACAGGAACAATGAGCAGTTCTTC. This codes for CASSYQLGDRNNEQFF.

V gene TRBV5-4 combines with J gene TRBJ2-7, with TRBD2 matching 8 bases. With 6 bases clipped from V and 5 bases from J, the junction kept 4 bases outside the gene matches. From germline, CDR1 is SGHNT and CDR2 YYREEE (reference sequence). CDR3 length: 12 amino acids. CDR3: CASNGGGDEQYF. The DNA of the CDR3 is TGTGCCAGCAACGGGGGGGGCGACGAGCAGTACTTC.

The V and J genes are TRBV4-1 and TRBJ1-5; D call uncertain. Looked up from germline, CDR1 is MGHRA and CDR2 is YSYEKL. The V end was cut by 1 base, the J end by 0 bases, with 10 bases between. The CDR3 runs 16 residues. CDR3 protein: CASSQAGLYSNQPQHF. The CDR3 bases are TGCGCCAGCAGCCAAGCAGGTCTGTATAGCAATCAGCCCCAGCATTTT.

This clone occurred a few times. The V call is TRBV18, the J call TRBJ1-2, with D maybe TRBD1 (6 bases). The CDR3 extends over 16 amino acids. Germline V gives CDR1 KGHSH, CDR2 LQKENI. The V gene lost 0 bases and the J gene lost 1 base, with 12 bases spanning the gap. The CDR3 loop is CASSPPVRGDNYGYTF. The DNA of the CDR3 is TGTGCCAGCTCACCACCTGTCAGGGGCGATAACTATGGCTACACCTTC.

V and J are TRBV5-1 and TRBJ1-1; TRBD1 agrees at 8 bases. The CDR3 spans 18 residues. Per germline, CDR1 SGHRS and CDR2 YFSETQ. V lost 0 bases and J lost 0; bases outside the gene matches: 10. CDR3 DNA sequence: TGCGCCAGCAGCTTGGAAGTTTTGACAGGGGTTATGAACACTGAAGCTTTCTTT. Amino acids: CASSLEVLTGVMNTEAFF.

This clone was seen once. V gene TRBV2 combines with J gene TRBJ1-1; D perhaps matches TRBD1 (5 bases). From germline, CDR1 is SNHLY and CDR2 FYNNEI. The CDR3 sequence is 14 residues long. V was pared by 5 bases and J by 1 base, with 11 bases between. CDR3 nucleotides: TGTGCCAGCAGTCCCCGGACACAGAACACTGAAGCTTTCTTT. This gives the protein CASSPRTQNTEAFF.

The V gene is TRBV6-5, the J gene TRBJ1-5; TRBD1 aligns across 9 bases. From germline, CDR1 is MNHEY and CDR2 SVGAGI. This CDR3 spans 13 amino acids. Unmatched junction bases numbered 5, after V lost 7 bases and J lost 7 bases. CDR3 sequence: CASKPGQGQPQHF. DNA for the CDR3: TGTGCCAGCAAACCGGGACAGGGACAGCCCCAGCATTTT.

As regards this clone: The identical CDR3 is also encoded by other nucleotide sequences in the sample. V is TRBV13 and J is TRBJ2-3, with a possible D match to TRBD1 (7 bases). CDR3 length equals 15 residues. Germline loops: CDR1 PRHDT, CDR2 FYEKMQ (reference sequence). V was pared by 6 bases and J by 0 bases, with 13 bases between. CDR3 sequence reads: CASSPGGPSTDTQYF. CDR3 sequence (DNA): TGTGCCAGCAGTCCAGGGGGGCCTAGCACAGATACGCAGTATTTT. Supplemented by reference TRBV13 and TRBJ2-3, the full variable domain reads AAGVIQSPRHLIKEKRETATLKCYPIPRHDTVYWYQQGPGQDPQFLISFYEKMQSDKGSIPDRFSAQQFSDYHSELNMSSLELGDSALYFCASSPGGPSTDTQYFGPGTRLTVL.

The chain recombines TRBV6-5 with TRBJ1-4; D possibly corresponds to TRBD1 (5 bases). Trimming shortened V by 6 bases and J by 8 bases, and 13 bases separated the two germline ends. This CDR3 is 13 amino acids long. CDR1 is MNHEY and CDR2 is SVGAGI in the germline V gene. CDR3 in DNA: TGTGCCAGCAGCGTCAGGGCCCGGGAAAAACTGTTTTTT. This codes for CASSVRAREKLFF.

V gene TRBV12-3 or TRBV12-4 combines with J gene TRBJ1-1, with D possibly TRBD1 on 5 matching bases. V gave up 8 bases and J gave up 3 bases, with 7 bases separating them. The CDR3 covers 11 residues. CDR3 bases: TGTGCCAGCCGGGGGTACACTGAAGCTTTCTTT. Translated, it gives CASRGYTEAFF.

The genes are TRBV4-1 and TRBJ2-5; the match to TRBD2 covers 7 bases. J lost 4 bases, V lost 0 bases, and 11 bases had no gene match. CDR1 and CDR2 from the germline V gene are MGHRA and YSYEKL. The CDR3 contains 17 residues. CDR3 loop: CASSQDLSAGVGETQYF. CDR3 coding DNA: TGCGCCAGCAGCCAAGATTTATCGGCGGGGGTGGGAGAGACCCAGTACTTC.

This clone was seen a few times. This chain joins TRBV5-4 and TRBJ1-2, with TRBD1 matching 9 bases. CDR1 and CDR2 (germline): SGHNT, YYREEE (reference sequence). The CDR3 has 15 residues. J was trimmed by 7 bases and V by 4 bases; bases with no gene match: 11. CDR3 in DNA: TGTGCCAGCAGCGCTCCTTGGACAGGGGACAGTGGCTACACCTTC. Amino acid sequence: CASSAPWTGDSGYTF.

Points on this clone: A read error may account for a junction end that differs from germline. The genes are TRBV11-1 and TRBJ2-7, with TRBD1 matching over 9 bases. CDR1 and CDR2 (germline): SGHAT, FQDESV (reference sequence). The CDR3 covers 17 residues. The CDR3 region has the DNA TGTGCCAGCAGCATAGCGCTTAAGTCGGGACAGGGCTACGAGCAGTACTTC. Encoded protein: CASSIALKSGQGYEQYF.